Listed here are 15 T cell receptor beta chains from one sample, sequenced in a study of cytomegalovirus exposure and HLA in healthy donors (dated 2017 in TCRdb). The library relied on the immunoSEQ multiplex PCR assay. The multiplex PCR relied on a mix of 60 forward primers for TCR Vbeta segments and 13 reverse primers for TCR Jbeta segments. TCRdb holds this immuneACCESS table with in-frame rearrangements only. Some clones are missing; in checked studies, unresolved V genes explain under half, and the rest has no known cause. This sample's clone table shows roughly 200,000 clones. The top ten constitute about 1% of the sample. Sequencing was carried out using PBMCs. The receptors originated from a girl aged 2-10 years in good health and CMV-seropositive.

The chain recombines TRBV28 with TRBJ2-7, with 8 bases aligning to TRBD1. The CDR3 has 14 amino acids. The germline gives CDR1 MDHEN, CDR2 SYDVKM. Trimming cost V 2 bases and J 5 bases; bases outside gene matches: 5. This chain's CDR3 is CASSLIRGLDEQYF. In nucleotides, the CDR3 is TGTGCCAGCAGTTTAATCAGGGGGCTCGACGAGCAGTACTTC.

The chain carries TRBV5-6 and TRBJ2-1, with 9 bases fitting TRBD2. The trim removed 1 base at V and 4 bases at J, leaving 3 bases unmatched. The CDR3 is 15 amino acids. Germline loops: CDR1 SGHDT, CDR2 YYEEEE. The CDR3: CASSLFLAGYNEQFF. CDR3 in DNA: TGTGCCAGCAGCTTGTTTCTAGCGGGATACAATGAGCAGTTCTTC.

The chain uses TRBV6-1 and TRBJ1-5; D gene unclear. The germline V gene encodes CDR1 MNHNS and CDR2 SASEGT. CDR3 size: 14 residues. The V end lost 6 bases, the J end lost 0 bases, and 9 bases lay between the germline ends. In DNA, the CDR3 is TGTGCCAGCAGGAGTAAAGTTAGCAATCAGCCCCAGCATTTT. The encoded protein is CASRSKVSNQPQHF.

This sequence joins TRBV2 and TRBJ2-5, with D possibly matching TRBD2 (5 bases). The length of the CDR3 is 14 residues. The germline V gene has CDR1 SNHLY and CDR2 FYNNEI. The germline V and J ends were trimmed by 7 bases and 2 bases, with 14 bases remaining between them. CDR3 sequence reads: CASTQGGAQETQYF. The CDR3 bases are TGTGCCAGCACCCAAGGAGGAGCACAAGAGACCCAGTACTTC.

The chain couples TRBV6-5 to TRBJ2-7; 9 positions agree with TRBD1. Germline loops: CDR1 MNHEY, CDR2 SVGAGI. This CDR3 comprises 15 residues. The V and J ends lost 6 bases and 4 bases, in that order; junction bases with no gene match: 10. The CDR3 reads CASRITGGIGYEQYF. The CDR3 nucleotides read TGTGCCAGCAGAATCACAGGGGGCATTGGATACGAGCAGTACTTC.

V usage is TRBV4-1 and J usage is TRBJ2-1, with no clear D. The V gene lost 2 bases and the J gene lost 6 bases, with 8 bases spanning the gap. The germline V gene has CDR1 MGHRA and CDR2 YSYEKL. The CDR3 has 13 amino acids. The CDR3 protein is CASSQLVSNEQFF. CDR3 bases: TGCGCCAGCAGCCAATTAGTGTCCAATGAGCAGTTCTTC.

The chain is built from TRBV10-3 and TRBJ2-3; weak D call: TRBD1 (5 bases). Germline V gives CDR1 ENHRY, CDR2 SYGVKD. The CDR3 extends over 13 amino acids. V lost 2 bases and J lost 5, with 8 bases in between. The CDR3 DNA is TGTGCCATCAGTGAGGCCAGGGAAGATACGCAGTATTTT. Its translation: CAISEAREDTQYF.

Here the CDR3 DNA reads TGTGCCAGCTCACCTGGACAAGAAAATGAAAAACTGTTTTTT. Protein: CASSPGQENEKLFF. V is TRBV18 and J is TRBJ1-4; tentative D call: TRBD1 (5 bases). V lost 3 bases and J lost 5, with 10 bases in between. CDR1 is KGHSH and CDR2 is LQKENI in the germline V gene. The CDR3 spans 14 residues.

The V and J genes are TRBV7-9 and TRBJ2-1; D is unclear. Trimming removed 5 bases from V and 3 bases from J, with 11 bases in between. CDR1 is SEHNR and CDR2 is FQNEAQ in the germline V gene (reference sequence). This CDR3 has 14 amino acids. For the CDR3, the DNA is TGTGCCAGCAGCCCGATTAGTATCTACAATGAGCAGTTCTTC. Amino acids: CASSPISIYNEQFF.

The chain is built from TRBV27 and TRBJ1-4, with D unresolved. This CDR3 region has 13 residues. Germline V lookup: CDR1 MNHEY, CDR2 SMNVEV (reference sequence). The V end was cut by 2 bases, the J end by 7 bases, with 8 bases between. The CDR3 coding sequence is TGTGCCAGCAGTTTAACCCGAGGTGAAAAACTGTTTTTT. Amino acid sequence: CASSLTRGEKLFF.

The rearrangement uses TRBV20-1 and TRBJ2-3; D is unresolved. This CDR3 spans 11 amino acids. V dropped 3 bases and J dropped 6 bases, with 7 bases sitting between them. Germline assignment: CDR1 DFQATT and CDR2 SNEGSKA (reference sequence). CDR3 loop: CSARVADTQYF. The CDR3, as DNA: TGCAGTGCTAGGGTAGCCGATACGCAGTATTTT.

The chain employs TRBV11-3 and TRBJ2-7; 7 bases are a match to TRBD2. The CDR3 has 14 amino acids. The V gene's germline CDR1 is SGHNT and CDR2 YENEEA. Unmatched junction bases numbered 2, after V lost 3 bases and J lost 0 bases. The CDR3 is CASSLTSNSYEQYF. The CDR3 nucleotides read TGTGCCAGCAGCTTGACTAGCAACTCCTACGAGCAGTACTTC.

J is TRBJ2-3 and V is TRBV5-1; 15 positions agree with TRBD2. Trimming at V came to 4 bases and at J to 0 bases, leaving 6 bases not matched to a gene. CDR3 length equals 18 residues. Per the germline V gene, CDR1 is SGHRS and CDR2 is YFSETQ. In nucleotides, the CDR3 is TGCGCCAGCAGCCAGGGACTAGCGGGAGGCACGAGCACAGATACGCAGTATTTT. Translation: CASSQGLAGGTSTDTQYF. The variable domain in full, completed from reference TRBV5-1 and TRBJ2-3, reads KAGVTQTPRYLIKTRGQQVTLSCSPISGHRSVSWYQQTPGQGLQFLFEYFSETQRNKGNFPGRFSGRQFSNSRSEMNVSTLELGDSALYLCASSQGLAGGTSTDTQYFGPGTRLTVL.

The chain recombines TRBV2 with TRBJ1-2; tentative D call: TRBD1 (5 bases). CDR1 and CDR2 (germline): SNHLY, FYNNEI. Trimming took off 6 bases at V and 0 bases at J, with 14 bases between the two ends. The CDR3 runs to 15 residues. CDR3 sequence: CASRVTGTSNYGYTF. As DNA, the CDR3 is TGTGCCAGCAGAGTAACAGGAACATCTAACTATGGCTACACCTTC.

V is TRBV6-6 and J is TRBJ2-3; 9 bases match TRBD2. V trimming: 6 bases; J trimming: 4 bases; junction bases outside the gene matches: 11. CDR1 is MNHNY, CDR2 SVGAGI, per germline (reference sequence). The CDR3 is 16 residues long. CDR3 in amino acids: CASSHGSGRGADTQYF. CDR3 sequence (DNA): TGTGCCAGCAGCCACGGTAGCGGGAGAGGCGCAGATACGCAGTATTTT.